This T cell receptor (beta chain) was sequenced for a study of cytomegalovirus exposure and HLA in healthy donors. The PCR used 60 Vbeta and 13 Jbeta primers. Sequencing was performed with immunoSEQ multiplex PCR; in TCRdb, only in-frame clones are kept and a portion is missing. The sample lists 150,000 to 200,000 clones, around four fifths occurring once. V was pared by 0 bases and J by 10 bases, with 13 bases between. This CDR3 spans 14 amino acids. Germline CDR1 MRHNA, CDR2 SNTAGT. The origin of this receptor is a male donor in good health and CMV-seropositive. Sequenced: PBMCs. The V gene is TRBV6-4, the J gene TRBJ2-1; D gene uncertain. CDR3 region: CASSDSLADPEQFF. CDR3 DNA: TGTGCCAGCAGTGACTCGCTGGCGGATCCCGAGCAGTTCTTC.